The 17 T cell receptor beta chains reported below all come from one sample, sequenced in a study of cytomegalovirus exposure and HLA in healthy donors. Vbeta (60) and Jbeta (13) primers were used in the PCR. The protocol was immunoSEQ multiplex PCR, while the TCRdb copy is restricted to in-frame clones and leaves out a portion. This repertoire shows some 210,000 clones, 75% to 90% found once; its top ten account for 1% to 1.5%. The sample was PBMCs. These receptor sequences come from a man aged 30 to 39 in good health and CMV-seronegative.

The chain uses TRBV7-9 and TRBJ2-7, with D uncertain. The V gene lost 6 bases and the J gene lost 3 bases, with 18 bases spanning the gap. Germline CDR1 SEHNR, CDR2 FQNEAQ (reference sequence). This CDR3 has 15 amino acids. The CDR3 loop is CASSSPRYMGYEQYF. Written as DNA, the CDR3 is TGTGCCAGCAGTTCCCCCAGGTACATGGGCTACGAGCAGTACTTC.

The DNA of the CDR3 is TGTGCCAGCCCGATGCTAGCGGGAACTTCCCACGAGCAGTACTTC. Translation: CASPMLAGTSHEQYF. This chain joins TRBV7-4 and TRBJ2-7, with 9 nucleotides matching TRBD2. CDR1 SGHVT and CDR2 SQSDAQ come from the germline V gene. The trim removed 8 bases at V and 5 bases at J, leaving 13 bases unmatched. The CDR3 spans 15 residues. The full variable domain, with the rest looked up from reference TRBV7-4 and TRBJ2-7, is GAGVSQSPRYKVAKRGRDVALRCDSISGHVTLYWYRQTLGQGSEVLTYSQSDAQRDKSGRPSGRFSAERPERSVSTLKIQRTEQGDSAVYLCASPMLAGTSHEQYFGPGTRLTVT.

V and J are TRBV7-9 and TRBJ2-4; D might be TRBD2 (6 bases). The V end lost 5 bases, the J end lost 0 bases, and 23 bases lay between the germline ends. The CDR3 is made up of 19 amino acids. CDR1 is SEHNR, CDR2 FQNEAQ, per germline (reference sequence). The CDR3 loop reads CASSPDRDSLFLAKNIQYF. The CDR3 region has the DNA TGTGCCAGCAGCCCAGACCGGGACTCCCTTTTCTTAGCCAAAAACATTCAGTACTTC.

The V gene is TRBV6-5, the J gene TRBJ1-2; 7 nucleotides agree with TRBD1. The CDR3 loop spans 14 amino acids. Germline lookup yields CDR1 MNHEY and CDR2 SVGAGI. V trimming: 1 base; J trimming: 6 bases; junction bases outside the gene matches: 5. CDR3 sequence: CASSYLGTEDGYTF. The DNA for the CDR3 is TGTGCCAGCAGTTACTTAGGGACAGAAGATGGCTACACCTTC.

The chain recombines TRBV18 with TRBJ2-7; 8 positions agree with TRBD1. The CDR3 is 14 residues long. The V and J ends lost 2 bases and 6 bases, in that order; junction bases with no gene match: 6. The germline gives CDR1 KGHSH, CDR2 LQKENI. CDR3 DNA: TGTGCCAGCTCACCAGACGCCCAGGGGGCCGAGCAGTACTTC. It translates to CASSPDAQGAEQYF.

The CDR3 bases are TGTGCCAGCGCCGGGGGGCTCCACACAGATACGCAGTATTTT. It translates to CASAGGLHTDTQYF. V gene TRBV19 combines with J gene TRBJ2-3, with TRBD2 as a possible D gene (7 bases). Germline V CDR1 and CDR2: LNHDA, SQIVND (reference sequence). The CDR3 spans 14 residues. V lost 9 bases and J lost 2, with 15 bases in between.

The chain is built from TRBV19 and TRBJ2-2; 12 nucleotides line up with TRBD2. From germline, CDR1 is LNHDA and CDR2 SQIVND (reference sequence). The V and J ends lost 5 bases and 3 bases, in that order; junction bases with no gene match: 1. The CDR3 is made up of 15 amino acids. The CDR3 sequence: CASSRLAGDTGELFF. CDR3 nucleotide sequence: TGTGCCAGTAGTCGACTAGCGGGGGACACCGGGGAGCTGTTTTTT.

CDR3 region: CASSFGNSGANVLTF. In DNA form, the CDR3 reads TGTGCCAGCAGCTTCGGGAACTCTGGGGCCAACGTCCTGACTTTC. The chain couples TRBV13 to TRBJ2-6; a possible D gene is TRBD2 (5 bases). Trimming cost V 3 bases and J 0 bases, with 6 bases left between them. The CDR3 extends over 15 amino acids. CDR1 is PRHDT, CDR2 FYEKMQ, per germline (reference sequence).

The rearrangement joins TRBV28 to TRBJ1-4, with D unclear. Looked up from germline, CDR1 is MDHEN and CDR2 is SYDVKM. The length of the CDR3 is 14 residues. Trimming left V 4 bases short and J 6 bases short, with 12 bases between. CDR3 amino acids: CASSSTRLHEKLFF. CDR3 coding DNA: TGTGCCAGCAGTTCCACGAGACTACATGAAAAACTGTTTTTT.

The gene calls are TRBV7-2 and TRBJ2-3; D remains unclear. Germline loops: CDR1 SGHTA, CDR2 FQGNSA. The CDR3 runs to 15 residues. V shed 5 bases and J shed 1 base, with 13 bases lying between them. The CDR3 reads CASSPEYLRTDTQYF. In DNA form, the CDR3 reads TGTGCCAGCAGCCCGGAGTACCTTCGCACAGATACGCAGTATTTT. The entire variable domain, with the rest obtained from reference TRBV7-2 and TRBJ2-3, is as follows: GAGVSQSPSNKVTEKGKDVELRCDPISGHTALYWYRQSLGQGLEFLIYFQGNSAPDKSGLPSDRFSAERTGGSVSTLTIQRTQQEDSAVYLCASSPEYLRTDTQYFGPGTRLTVL.

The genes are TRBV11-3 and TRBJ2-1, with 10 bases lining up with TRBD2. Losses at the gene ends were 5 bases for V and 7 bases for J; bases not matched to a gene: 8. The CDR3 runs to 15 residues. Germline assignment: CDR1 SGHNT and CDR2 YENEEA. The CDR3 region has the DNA TGTGCCAGCAGCCCAAGCGGGGGGGCCTTGAATGAGCAGTTCTTC. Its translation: CASSPSGGALNEQFF.

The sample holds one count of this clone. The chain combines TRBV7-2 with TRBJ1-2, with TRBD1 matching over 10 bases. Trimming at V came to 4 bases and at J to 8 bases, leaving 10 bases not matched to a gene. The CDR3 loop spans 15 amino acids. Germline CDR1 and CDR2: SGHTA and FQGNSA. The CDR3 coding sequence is TGTGCCAGCAGCTCTTATGGACAGGGGGTTGGGGGCTACACCTTC. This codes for CASSSYGQGVGGYTF.

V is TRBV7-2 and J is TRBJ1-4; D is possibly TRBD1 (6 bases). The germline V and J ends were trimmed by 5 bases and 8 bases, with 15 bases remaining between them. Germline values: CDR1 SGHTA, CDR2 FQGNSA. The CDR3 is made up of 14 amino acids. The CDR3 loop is CASSLTLDREKLFF. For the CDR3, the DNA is TGTGCCAGCAGCCTAACACTAGACAGGGAAAAACTGTTTTTT.

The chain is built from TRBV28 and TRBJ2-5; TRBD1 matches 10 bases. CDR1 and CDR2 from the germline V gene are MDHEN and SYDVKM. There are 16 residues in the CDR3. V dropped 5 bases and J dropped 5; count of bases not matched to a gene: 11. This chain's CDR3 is CASSPRPGQGLETQYF. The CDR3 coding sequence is TGTGCCAGCAGTCCCCGACCGGGACAGGGGTTGGAGACCCAGTACTTC.

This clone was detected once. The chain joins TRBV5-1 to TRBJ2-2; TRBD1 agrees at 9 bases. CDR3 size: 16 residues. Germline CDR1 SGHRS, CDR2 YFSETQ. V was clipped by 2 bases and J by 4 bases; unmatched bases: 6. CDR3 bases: TGCGCCAGCAGCTTAGGGGGACAGGGTTCCACCGGGGAGCTGTTTTTT. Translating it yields CASSLGGQGSTGELFF.

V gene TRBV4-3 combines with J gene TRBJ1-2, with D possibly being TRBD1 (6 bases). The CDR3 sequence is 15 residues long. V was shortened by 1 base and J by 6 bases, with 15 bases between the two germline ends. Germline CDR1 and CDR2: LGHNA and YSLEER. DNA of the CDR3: TGCGCCAGCAGCCAAGCCCCGGACAGTGCCGATGGCTACACCTTC. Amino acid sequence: CASSQAPDSADGYTF.

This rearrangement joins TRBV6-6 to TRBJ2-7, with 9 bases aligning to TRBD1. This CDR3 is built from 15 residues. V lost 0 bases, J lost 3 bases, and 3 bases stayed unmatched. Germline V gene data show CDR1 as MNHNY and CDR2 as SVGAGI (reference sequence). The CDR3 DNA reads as TGTGCCAGCAGTTACTCACAGGGGGCAAACTACGAGCAGTACTTC. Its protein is CASSYSQGANYEQYF.